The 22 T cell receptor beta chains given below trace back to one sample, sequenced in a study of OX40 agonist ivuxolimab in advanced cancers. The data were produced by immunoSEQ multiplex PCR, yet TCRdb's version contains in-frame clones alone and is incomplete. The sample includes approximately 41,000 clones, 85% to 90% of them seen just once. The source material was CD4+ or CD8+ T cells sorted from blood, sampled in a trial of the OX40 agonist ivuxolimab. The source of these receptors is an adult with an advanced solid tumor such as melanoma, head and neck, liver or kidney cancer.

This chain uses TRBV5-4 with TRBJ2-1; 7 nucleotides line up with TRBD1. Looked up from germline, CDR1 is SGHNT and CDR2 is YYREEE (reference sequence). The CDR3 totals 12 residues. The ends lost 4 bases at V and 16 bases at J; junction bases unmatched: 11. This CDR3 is CASSDPVRGSFF. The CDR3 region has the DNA TGTGCCAGCAGCGACCCTGTCAGGGGGAGTTTCTTC. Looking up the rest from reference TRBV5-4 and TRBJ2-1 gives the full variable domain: ETGVTQSPTHLIKTRGQQVTLRCSSQSGHNTVSWYQQALGQGPQFIFQYYREEENGRGNFPPRFSGLQFPNYSSELNVNALELDDSALYLCASSDPVRGSFFGPGTRLTVL.

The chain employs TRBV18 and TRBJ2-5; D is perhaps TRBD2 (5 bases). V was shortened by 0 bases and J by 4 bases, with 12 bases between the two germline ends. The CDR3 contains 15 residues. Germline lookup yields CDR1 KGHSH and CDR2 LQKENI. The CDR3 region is CASSPPGVRGETQYF. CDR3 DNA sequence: TGTGCCAGCTCACCACCGGGAGTACGGGGAGAGACCCAGTACTTC.

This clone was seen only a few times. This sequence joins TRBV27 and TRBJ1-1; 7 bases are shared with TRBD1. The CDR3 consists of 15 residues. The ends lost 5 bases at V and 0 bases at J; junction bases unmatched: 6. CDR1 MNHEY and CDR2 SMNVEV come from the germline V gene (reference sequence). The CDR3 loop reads CASSVQGFVNTEAFF. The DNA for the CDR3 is TGTGCCAGCAGTGTACAGGGGTTTGTGAACACTGAAGCTTTCTTT.

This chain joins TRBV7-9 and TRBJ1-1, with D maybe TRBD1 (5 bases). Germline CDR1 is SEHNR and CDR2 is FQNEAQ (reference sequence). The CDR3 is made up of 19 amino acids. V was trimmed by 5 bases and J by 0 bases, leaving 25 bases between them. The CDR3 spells CASSQGAGRYQFMNTEAFF. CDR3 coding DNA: TGTGCCAGCAGCCAAGGGGCCGGCAGATACCAGTTCATGAACACTGAAGCTTTCTTT.

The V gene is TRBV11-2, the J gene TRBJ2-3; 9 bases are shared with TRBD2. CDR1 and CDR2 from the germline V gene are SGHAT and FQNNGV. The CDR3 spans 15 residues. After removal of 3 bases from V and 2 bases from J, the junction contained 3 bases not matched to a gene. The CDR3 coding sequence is TGTGCCAGCAGCTTTTTAGCGGGGGCCACAGATACGCAGTATTTT. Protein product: CASSFLAGATDTQYF.

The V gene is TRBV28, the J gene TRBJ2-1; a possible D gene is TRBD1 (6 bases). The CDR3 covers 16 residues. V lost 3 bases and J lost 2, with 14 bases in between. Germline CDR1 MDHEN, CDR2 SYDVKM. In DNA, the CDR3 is TGTGCCAGCAGTTTCGTATTGGGGGCACCCTACAATGAGCAGTTCTTC. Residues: CASSFVLGAPYNEQFF.

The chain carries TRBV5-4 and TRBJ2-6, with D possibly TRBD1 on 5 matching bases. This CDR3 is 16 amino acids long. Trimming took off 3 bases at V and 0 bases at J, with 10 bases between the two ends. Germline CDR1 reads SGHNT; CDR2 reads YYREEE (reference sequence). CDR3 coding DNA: TGTGCCAGCAGCTATCAGGGTTACTCTGGGGCCAACGTCCTGACTTTC. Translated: CASSYQGYSGANVLTF.

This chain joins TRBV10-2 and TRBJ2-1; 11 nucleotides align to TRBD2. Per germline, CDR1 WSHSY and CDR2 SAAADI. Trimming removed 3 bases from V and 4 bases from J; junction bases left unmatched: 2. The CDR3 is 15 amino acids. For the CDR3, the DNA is TGCGCCAGCAGTGATCTAGCGGGGGGTTACAATGAGCAGTTCTTC. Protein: CASSDLAGGYNEQFF.

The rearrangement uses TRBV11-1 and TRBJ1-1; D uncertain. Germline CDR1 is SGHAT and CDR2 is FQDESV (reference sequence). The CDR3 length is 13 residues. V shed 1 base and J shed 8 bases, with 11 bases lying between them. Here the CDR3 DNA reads TGTGCCAGCAGCTTAGAAGCGACACCCGAAGCTTTCTTT. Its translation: CASSLEATPEAFF.

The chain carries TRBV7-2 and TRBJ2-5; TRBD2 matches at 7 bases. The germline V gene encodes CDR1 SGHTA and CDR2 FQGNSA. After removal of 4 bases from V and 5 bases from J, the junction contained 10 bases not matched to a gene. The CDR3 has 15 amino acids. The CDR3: CASSSSSGVYETQYF. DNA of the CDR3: TGTGCCAGCAGCTCATCGAGCGGGGTGTATGAGACCCAGTACTTC.

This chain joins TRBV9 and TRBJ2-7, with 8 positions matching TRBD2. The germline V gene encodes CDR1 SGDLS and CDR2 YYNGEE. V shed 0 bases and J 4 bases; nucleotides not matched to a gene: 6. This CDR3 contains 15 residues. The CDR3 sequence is CASSVVRAGEYEQYF. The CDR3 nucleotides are TGTGCCAGCAGCGTAGTTCGAGCGGGAGAGTACGAGCAGTACTTC.

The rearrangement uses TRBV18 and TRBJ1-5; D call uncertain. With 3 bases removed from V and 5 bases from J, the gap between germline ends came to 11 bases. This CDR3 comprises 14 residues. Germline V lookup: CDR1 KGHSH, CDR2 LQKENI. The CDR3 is CASSPTGLDQPQHF. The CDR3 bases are TGTGCCAGCTCACCGACCGGTTTGGATCAGCCCCAGCATTTT. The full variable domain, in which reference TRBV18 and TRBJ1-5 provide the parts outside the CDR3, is NAGVMQNPRHLVRRRGQEARLRCSPMKGHSHVYWYRQLPEEGLKFMVYLQKENIIDESGMPKERFSAEFPKEGPSILRIQQVVRGDSAAYFCASSPTGLDQPQHFGDGTRLSIL.

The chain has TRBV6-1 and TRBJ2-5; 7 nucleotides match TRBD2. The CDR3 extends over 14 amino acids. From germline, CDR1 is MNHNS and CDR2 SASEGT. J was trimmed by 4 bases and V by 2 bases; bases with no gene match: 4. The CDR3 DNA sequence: TGTGCCAGCAGTGAAAGCGGGGTTCCAGAGACCCAGTACTTC. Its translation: CASSESGVPETQYF.

CDR3 loop: CASSPLASGRGETQYF. The DNA of the CDR3 is TGTGCCAGCTCACCCCTGGCTAGCGGGAGGGGTGAGACCCAGTACTTC. The rearrangement uses TRBV5-4 and TRBJ2-5, with 12 bases matching TRBD2. Germline V gene lookup returns CDR1 SGHNT and CDR2 YYREEE (reference sequence). There are 16 residues in the CDR3. V gave up 7 bases and J gave up 5 bases; unmatched junction bases: 12. Looking up the rest from reference TRBV5-4 and TRBJ2-5 gives the full variable domain: ETGVTQSPTHLIKTRGQQVTLRCSSQSGHNTVSWYQQALGQGPQFIFQYYREEENGRGNFPPRFSGLQFPNYSSELNVNALELDDSALYLCASSPLASGRGETQYFGPGTRLLVL.

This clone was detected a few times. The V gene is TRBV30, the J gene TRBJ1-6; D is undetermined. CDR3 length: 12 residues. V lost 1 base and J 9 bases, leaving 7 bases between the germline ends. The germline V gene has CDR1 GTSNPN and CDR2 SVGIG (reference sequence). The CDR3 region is CAWSDQLSPLHF. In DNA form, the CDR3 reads TGTGCCTGGAGTGACCAGCTTTCACCCCTCCACTTT.

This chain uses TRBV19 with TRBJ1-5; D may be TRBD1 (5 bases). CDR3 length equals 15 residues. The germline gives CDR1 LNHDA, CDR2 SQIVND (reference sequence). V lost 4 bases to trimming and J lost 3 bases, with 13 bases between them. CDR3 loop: CASSTPGRDNQPQHF. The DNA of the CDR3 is TGTGCCAGTAGTACTCCGGGACGGGACAATCAGCCCCAGCATTTT.

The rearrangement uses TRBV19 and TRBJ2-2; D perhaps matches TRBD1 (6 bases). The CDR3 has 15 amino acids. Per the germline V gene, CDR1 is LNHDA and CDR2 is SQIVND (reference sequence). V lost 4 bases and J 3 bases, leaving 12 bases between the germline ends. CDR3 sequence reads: CASSTLGGDTGELFF. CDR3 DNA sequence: TGTGCCAGTAGTACCCTTGGGGGCGACACCGGGGAGCTGTTTTTT.

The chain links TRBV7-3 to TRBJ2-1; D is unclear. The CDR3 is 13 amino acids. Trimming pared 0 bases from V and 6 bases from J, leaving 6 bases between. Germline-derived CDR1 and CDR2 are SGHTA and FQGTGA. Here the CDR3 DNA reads TGTGCCAGCAGCTTAACACGAATCAATGAGCAGTTCTTC. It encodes CASSLTRINEQFF.

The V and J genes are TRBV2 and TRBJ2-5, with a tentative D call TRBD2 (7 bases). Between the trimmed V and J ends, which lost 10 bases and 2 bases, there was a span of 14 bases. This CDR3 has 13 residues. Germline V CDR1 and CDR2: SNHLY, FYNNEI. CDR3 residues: CAIGGAGQETQYF. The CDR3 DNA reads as TGTGCCATAGGGGGAGCGGGGCAAGAGACCCAGTACTTC.

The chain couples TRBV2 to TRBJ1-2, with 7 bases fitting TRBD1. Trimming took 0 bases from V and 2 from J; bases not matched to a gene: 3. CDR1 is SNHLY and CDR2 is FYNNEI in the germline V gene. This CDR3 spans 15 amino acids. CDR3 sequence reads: CASSEATGYNYGYTF. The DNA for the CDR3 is TGTGCCAGCAGTGAAGCGACAGGGTACAACTATGGCTACACCTTC.

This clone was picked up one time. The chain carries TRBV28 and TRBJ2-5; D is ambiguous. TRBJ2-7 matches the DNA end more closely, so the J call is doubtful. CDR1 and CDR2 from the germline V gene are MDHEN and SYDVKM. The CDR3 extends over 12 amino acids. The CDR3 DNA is TGTGCCAGCAGCTCACATACCTACGAGCAGTACTTC. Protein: CASSSHTYEQYF.

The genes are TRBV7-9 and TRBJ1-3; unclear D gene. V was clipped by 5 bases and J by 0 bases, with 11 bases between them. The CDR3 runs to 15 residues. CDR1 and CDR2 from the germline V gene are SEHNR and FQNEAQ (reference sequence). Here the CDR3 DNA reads TGTGCCAGCAGCCCCCTCGGGCGCTCTGGAAACACCATATATTTT. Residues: CASSPLGRSGNTIYF.